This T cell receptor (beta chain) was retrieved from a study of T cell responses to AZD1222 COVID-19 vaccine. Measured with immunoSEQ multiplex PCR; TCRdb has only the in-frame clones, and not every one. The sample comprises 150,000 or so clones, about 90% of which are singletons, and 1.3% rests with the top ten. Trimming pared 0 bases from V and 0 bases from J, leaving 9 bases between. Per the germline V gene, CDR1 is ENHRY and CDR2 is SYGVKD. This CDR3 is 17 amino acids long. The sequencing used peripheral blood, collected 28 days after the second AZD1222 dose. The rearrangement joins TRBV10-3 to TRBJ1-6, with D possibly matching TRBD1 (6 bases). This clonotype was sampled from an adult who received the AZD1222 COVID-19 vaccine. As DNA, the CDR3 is TGTGCCATCAGTGAGTCAGGACAGCTCTCCTATAATTCACCCCTCCACTTT. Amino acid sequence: CAISESGQLSYNSPLHF.